The 3 T cell receptor beta chains given below trace back to one sample, sequenced in a study of T cells in Graves' hyperthyroidism and ophthalmopathy. Regions amplified from RNA transcripts were the TCR beta CDR3 regions. HTBI primers were employed in a first-round RT-PCR of the TCR CDR3. TCRdb analysed the multiplex PCR reads with MiXCR anew, one entry per CDR3 protein. The table lists about 580,000 distinct CDR3 sequences, roughly 13% of them singletons, with roughly 6.2% in the top ten. Specimen: blood. These receptors came from a woman between 25 and 40 years old with Graves' hyperthyroidism that later progressed to Graves' ophthalmopathy.

This clonotype has more than one count but fewer than ten. The V gene is TRBV5-4, the J gene TRBJ2-3; 7 nucleotides align to TRBD2. The CDR3 runs to 17 residues. With V trimmed by 6 bases and J by 4 bases, 17 bases remained unmatched. Germline V gene data show CDR1 as SGHNT and CDR2 as YYREEE (reference sequence). The CDR3 DNA sequence: TGTGCCAGCATGCAAGGTTCAGCGGGACTTCGGGCAGATACGCAGTATTTT. It codes for CASMQGSAGLRADTQYF. Full variable domain (remainder filled in from reference TRBV5-4 and TRBJ2-3): ETGVTQSPTHLIKTRGQQVTLRCSSQSGHNTVSWYQQALGQGPQFIFQYYREEENGRGNFPPRFSGLQFPNYSSELNVNALELDDSALYLCASMQGSAGLRADTQYFGPGTRLTVL.

Ten or more counts support this clonotype. V gene TRBV7-9 combines with J gene TRBJ2-7; TRBD2 matches 12 bases. Trimming at V came to 4 bases and at J to 6 bases, leaving 10 bases not matched to a gene. CDR1 is SEHNR, CDR2 FQNEAQ, per germline (reference sequence). CDR3 size: 16 residues. CDR3 nucleotides: TGTGCCAGCAGCTACCCGACTAGCGGGAGCGGAAGCGAGCAGTACTTC. Its protein product is CASSYPTSGSGSEQYF.

This clonotype has at least ten counts. The V and J genes are TRBV11-2 and TRBJ1-2; the D gene is possibly TRBD1 (5 bases). Germline-derived CDR1 and CDR2 are SGHAT and FQNNGV. Trimming pared 5 bases from V and 12 bases from J, leaving 16 bases between. This CDR3 spans 12 amino acids. The CDR3 sequence: CASSPNPGTNTF. CDR3 coding DNA: TGTGCCAGCAGCCCCAACCCAGGGACCAACACCTTC.